Shown below are 29 T cell receptor beta chains from a single sample sequenced in a study of T cell changes during pregnancy in multiple sclerosis. Method: immunoSEQ multiplex PCR; TCRdb's copy keeps in-frame clones and lacks some. Of 30,000 to 45,000 clones in the sample, about 91% were seen once. Sequenced material: CD8+ T cells from peripheral blood mononuclear cells, taken after pregnancy. These TCRs come from a female donor with multiple sclerosis, enrolled in a pregnancy study.

V usage is TRBV13 and J usage is TRBJ2-7; 7 nucleotides match TRBD2. J gave up 9 bases and V 0 bases, and 11 bases lay outside the gene matches. CDR3 size: 15 residues. From germline, CDR1 is PRHDT and CDR2 FYEKMQ (reference sequence). The CDR3 loop is CASSLGLGGRGGQYF. CDR3 nucleotides: TGTGCCAGCAGCTTAGGCCTTGGTGGGAGGGGCGGGCAGTACTTC.

This clone occurred once. CDR3 in amino acids: CASSSKDRMNTEAFF. Here the CDR3 DNA reads TGTGCCAGCAGCTCGAAGGACAGGATGAACACTGAAGCTTTCTTT. The gene calls are TRBV4-2 and TRBJ1-1; 7 positions agree with TRBD1. Per germline, CDR1 LGHNA and CDR2 YNFKEQ. J was trimmed by 0 bases and V by 5 bases; bases with no gene match: 6. The CDR3 extends over 15 amino acids.

The V call is TRBV6-5, the J call TRBJ2-7; 9 bases fit TRBD1. This CDR3 is 15 amino acids long. In germline, CDR1 is MNHEY, CDR2 SVGAGI. The V and J ends lost 0 bases and 5 bases, in that order; junction bases with no gene match: 5. CDR3 coding DNA: TGTGCCAGCAGTTACTCAGGGGACAGGGTGGACGAGCAGTACTTC. It specifies CASSYSGDRVDEQYF.

The rearrangement joins TRBV10-3 to TRBJ1-2; a possible D gene is TRBD1 (6 bases). In germline, CDR1 is ENHRY, CDR2 SYGVKD. V was trimmed by 0 bases and J by 8 bases, leaving 13 bases between them. The CDR3 is 14 amino acids. The CDR3 sequence: CAISESPGAMGYTF. The DNA for the CDR3 is TGTGCCATCAGTGAGTCGCCAGGGGCAATGGGCTACACCTTC.

V gene TRBV9 combines with J gene TRBJ2-5; 8 bases are shared with TRBD1. V lost 3 bases, J lost 0 bases, and 7 bases stayed unmatched. The CDR3 loop spans 16 amino acids. Germline CDR1 reads SGDLS; CDR2 reads YYNGEE. The CDR3 region is CASSAPHRGYQETQYF. As DNA, the CDR3 is TGTGCCAGCAGCGCACCTCACAGGGGGTACCAAGAGACCCAGTACTTC.

J is TRBJ1-2 and V is TRBV6-1; D might be TRBD1 (5 bases). V dropped 7 bases and J dropped 3 bases, with 12 bases sitting between them. Germline lookup yields CDR1 MNHNS and CDR2 SASEGT. This CDR3 contains 13 residues. This chain's CDR3 is CASNPGMDYGYTF. Here the CDR3 DNA reads TGTGCCAGCAACCCAGGGATGGACTATGGCTACACCTTC.

This chain connects TRBV2 to TRBJ1-1; TRBD1 aligns across 7 bases. Unmatched junction bases numbered 7, after V lost 8 bases and J lost 4 bases. The CDR3 contains 13 residues. Germline-derived CDR1 and CDR2 are SNHLY and FYNNEI. The CDR3 loop reads CASPGQTFTEAFF. The CDR3 DNA sequence: TGTGCCAGCCCGGGACAGACATTCACTGAAGCTTTCTTT.

This chain joins TRBV7-9 and TRBJ2-7; 8 bases align to TRBD1. The CDR3 is 16 amino acids. The germline gives CDR1 SEHNR, CDR2 FQNEAQ (reference sequence). The trim removed 5 bases at V and 2 bases at J, leaving 11 bases unmatched. The DNA of the CDR3 is TGTGCCAGCAGCGCCACCGGGACAGGCTCGACCTACGAGCAGTACTTC. Translating it yields CASSATGTGSTYEQYF. Full variable domain (rest looked up from reference TRBV7-9 and TRBJ2-7): DTGVSQNPRHKITKRGQNVTFRCDPISEHNRLYWYRQTLGQGPEFLTYFQNEAQLEKSRLLSDRFSAERPKGSFSTLEIQRTEQGDSAMYLCASSATGTGSTYEQYFGPGTRLTVT.

The rearrangement joins TRBV6-5 to TRBJ2-2; D remains ambiguous. The germline CDR1 and CDR2 sequences are MNHEY and SVGAGI. The CDR3 runs 14 residues. V lost 6 bases and J lost 0, with 8 bases in between. CDR3 sequence: CASSSFANTGELFF. The CDR3 DNA sequence: TGTGCCAGCAGCTCGTTCGCGAACACCGGGGAGCTGTTTTTT.

The chain combines TRBV27 with TRBJ1-1, with D possibly being TRBD1 (6 bases). Looked up from germline, CDR1 is MNHEY and CDR2 is SMNVEV (reference sequence). Between the trimmed V and J ends, which lost 2 bases and 10 bases, there was a span of 11 bases. This CDR3 spans 12 amino acids. The CDR3 nucleotides are TGTGCCAGCAGTTTAAGGGGGGGGATAGCTTTCTTT. Translated, it gives CASSLRGGIAFF.

The V call is TRBV19, the J call TRBJ2-7; tentatively, D is TRBD1 (5 bases). The V end lost 6 bases, the J end lost 3 bases, and 15 bases lay between the germline ends. CDR3 length: 14 residues. The germline V gene has CDR1 LNHDA and CDR2 SQIVND (reference sequence). The CDR3 loop reads CASSTKGSYYEQYF. The CDR3 nucleotides read TGTGCCAGTAGCACGAAGGGGTCGTACTACGAGCAGTACTTC.

This clone appeared a few times. V and J are TRBV4-1 and TRBJ1-2, with 9 bases lining up with TRBD1. This CDR3 contains 15 residues. Germline assignment: CDR1 MGHRA and CDR2 YSYEKL. V trimming: 2 bases; J trimming: 4 bases; junction bases outside the gene matches: 5. The CDR3 here is CASSQRTGDAYGYTF. In DNA form, the CDR3 reads TGCGCCAGCAGCCAACGGACAGGGGATGCCTATGGCTACACCTTC.

The chain combines TRBV7-9 with TRBJ2-1; TRBD2 is a possible D gene (6 bases). Germline lookup yields CDR1 SEHNR and CDR2 FQNEAQ (reference sequence). Between the trimmed V and J ends, which lost 3 bases and 6 bases, there was a span of 12 bases. The CDR3 spans 14 residues. The CDR3 here is CASSLGGMGNEQFF. In nucleotides, the CDR3 is TGTGCCAGCAGCTTGGGGGGAATGGGCAATGAGCAGTTCTTC.

The CDR3 region has the DNA TGTGCCAGCAGCTTAAGGACTAGCGGGGAGCAAGAGACCCAGTACTTC. Its translation: CASSLRTSGEQETQYF. V and J are TRBV7-6 and TRBJ2-5; 12 nucleotides match TRBD2. This CDR3 is built from 16 residues. Germline CDR1 reads SGHVS; CDR2 reads FNYEAQ. Trimming at V came to 2 bases and at J to 2 bases, leaving 3 bases not matched to a gene.

The V call is TRBV2, the J call TRBJ1-1, with D unclear. CDR1 is SNHLY, CDR2 FYNNEI, per germline. V lost 3 bases and J lost 3, with 8 bases in between. The length of the CDR3 is 13 residues. CDR3 coding DNA: TGTGCCAGCAGTGACCTAGTTGACACTGAAGCTTTCTTT. This encodes CASSDLVDTEAFF.

CDR3 amino acids: CASSARAYGYTF. CDR3 nucleotides: TGTGCCAGCAGCGCCAGGGCCTATGGCTACACCTTC. This chain connects TRBV9 to TRBJ1-2; D perhaps matches TRBD1 (5 bases). The CDR3 is 12 amino acids. V was pared by 3 bases and J by 4 bases, with 7 bases between. From germline, CDR1 is SGDLS and CDR2 YYNGEE.

This clone was counted between two and nine times. The rearrangement joins TRBV29-1 to TRBJ1-1; 10 positions agree with TRBD1. The ends lost 7 bases at V and 8 bases at J; junction bases unmatched: 4. The CDR3 spans 11 residues. Per germline, CDR1 SQVTM and CDR2 ANQGSEA. This chain's CDR3 is CSAQGQGEAFF. DNA for the CDR3: TGCAGCGCCCAGGGACAGGGGGAAGCTTTCTTT.

The rearrangement links TRBV10-1 to TRBJ1-1, with TRBD1 identical over 8 bases. Germline-derived CDR1 and CDR2 are WNHNN and SYGVQD (reference sequence). After removal of 4 bases from V and 5 bases from J, the junction contained 6 bases not matched to a gene. This CDR3 contains 14 residues. The CDR3 DNA reads as TGCGCCAGCAGTGGGACAGGGAGAGGGACTGAAGCTTTCTTT. Residues: CASSGTGRGTEAFF.

The chain carries TRBV5-1 and TRBJ2-1, with D maybe TRBD1 (5 bases). V lost 0 bases to trimming and J lost 5 bases, with 12 bases between them. The CDR3 extends over 15 amino acids. In germline, CDR1 is SGHRS, CDR2 YFSETQ. CDR3 protein: CASSLGQGFNNEQFF. CDR3 in DNA: TGCGCCAGCAGCTTGGGGCAGGGTTTCAACAATGAGCAGTTCTTC. The variable domain in full, with the rest retrieved from reference TRBV5-1 and TRBJ2-1, is KAGVTQTPRYLIKTRGQQVTLSCSPISGHRSVSWYQQTPGQGLQFLFEYFSETQRNKGNFPGRFSGRQFSNSRSEMNVSTLELGDSALYLCASSLGQGFNNEQFFGPGTRLTVL.

The V gene is TRBV6-1, the J gene TRBJ1-4; 7 bases map to TRBD1. The germline V gene encodes CDR1 MNHNS and CDR2 SASEGT. The CDR3 spans 16 residues. Germline trimming cut 1 base from V and 6 bases from J; bases unmatched to any gene: 8. CDR3 coding DNA: TGTGCCAGCAGTGAAGTAAGACAGGGTGTGGATGAAAAACTGTTTTTT. This translates into CASSEVRQGVDEKLFF.

The chain employs TRBV11-2 and TRBJ2-1, with 15 positions matching TRBD2. The length of the CDR3 is 16 residues. J lost 8 bases, V lost 5 bases, and 7 bases had no gene match. CDR1 is SGHAT, CDR2 FQNNGV, per germline. The CDR3, as DNA: TGTGCCAGCAGCCCTAGAGGACTAGCGGGAGGGTATGAGCAGTTCTTC. Translation: CASSPRGLAGGYEQFF.

The rearrangement links TRBV13 to TRBJ2-5, with a possible D match to TRBD2 (6 bases). Germline V gives CDR1 PRHDT, CDR2 FYEKMQ (reference sequence). Trimming took off 4 bases at V and 1 base at J, with 10 bases between the two ends. The CDR3 consists of 14 residues. CDR3 nucleotide sequence: TGTGCCAGCAGCTCCTGGGGGGTCCAAGAGACCCAGTACTTC. Protein: CASSSWGVQETQYF.

CDR3 coding DNA: TGTGCCAGCAGTGGGACTAGCGGGATCGGGCAGTACTTC. This gives the protein CASSGTSGIGQYF. The chain links TRBV28 to TRBJ2-7; 13 bases are shared with TRBD2. CDR3 length: 13 amino acids. The junction had 4 bases not matched to a gene; V was cut back by 5 bases and J by 9 bases. In germline, CDR1 is MDHEN, CDR2 SYDVKM.

This chain connects TRBV9 to TRBJ2-7; D is uncertain. Trimming removed 0 bases from V and 0 bases from J, with 10 bases in between. Germline V gene lookup returns CDR1 SGDLS and CDR2 YYNGEE. The CDR3 has 15 amino acids. CDR3 nucleotide sequence: TGTGCCAGCAGCGTAGAGTCTGGCGGCTCCTACGAGCAGTACTTC. Its protein product is CASSVESGGSYEQYF.

The chain carries TRBV5-6 and TRBJ2-1, with TRBD2 identical over 9 bases. The CDR3 is made up of 16 amino acids. Unmatched junction bases numbered 10, after V lost 5 bases and J lost 4 bases. From germline, CDR1 is SGHDT and CDR2 YYEEEE. CDR3 sequence: CASRGRGREGYNEQFF. CDR3 DNA sequence: TGTGCCAGCAGGGGGAGGGGGCGGGAGGGTTACAATGAGCAGTTCTTC.

This sequence joins TRBV9 and TRBJ2-3; D may be TRBD2 (7 bases). Trimming stripped 4 bases from V and 2 bases from J, with 17 bases between. The CDR3 runs to 16 residues. CDR1 and CDR2 (germline): SGDLS, YYNGEE. CDR3 nucleotides: TGTGCCAGCAGCAATCAACAGGGAGGGCCCACAGATACGCAGTATTTT. Its protein product is CASSNQQGGPTDTQYF. The full variable domain, rest sourced from reference TRBV9 and TRBJ2-3, is DSGVTQTPKHLITATGQRVTLRCSPRSGDLSVYWYQQSLDQGLQFLIQYYNGEERAKGNILERFSAQQFPDLHSELNLSSLELGDSALYFCASSNQQGGPTDTQYFGPGTRLTVL.

The genes are TRBV14 and TRBJ1-2; D is perhaps TRBD1 (5 bases). Germline-derived CDR1 and CDR2 are SGHDN and FVKESK. With 4 bases removed from V and 1 base from J, the gap between germline ends came to 19 bases. This CDR3 has 17 amino acids. The CDR3 region is CASSLWAGPYHNYGYTF. The CDR3 nucleotides are TGTGCCAGCAGCCTTTGGGCGGGACCGTACCATAACTATGGCTACACCTTC.

The CDR3 DNA sequence: TGTGCCAGCAGTGGGAGGACAGATACGCAGTATTTT. Translating it yields CASSGRTDTQYF. The chain uses TRBV2 and TRBJ2-3; D might be TRBD2 (5 bases). Germline V gives CDR1 SNHLY, CDR2 FYNNEI. The ends were cut back, 4 bases at V and 3 bases at J, with 5 bases in the middle. This CDR3 is built from 12 residues.

The gene calls are TRBV4-1 and TRBJ2-1, with D maybe TRBD1 (6 bases). Germline assignment: CDR1 MGHRA and CDR2 YSYEKL. Trimming removed 2 bases from V and 7 bases from J, with 12 bases in between. This CDR3 region has 14 residues. This CDR3 reads CASSQRGSGNEQFF. CDR3 sequence (DNA): TGCGCCAGCAGCCAAAGGGGGTCAGGGAATGAGCAGTTCTTC.